This TCR beta chain was recovered during a study of glioma-infiltrating T cells. Overall study results and limits: CDR3 overlap between tissue and blood was very small. Non-neoplastic patients had below-expected tissue-blood divergence, while all gliomas exceeded expectation.

V dropped 2 bases and J dropped 0 bases, with 8 bases sitting between them. Germline-derived CDR1 and CDR2 are DFQATT and SNEGSKA (reference sequence). The CDR3 is 14 residues long. Using RNA template, CDR3s of TCR alpha and beta were amplified with iRepertoire arm-PCR. Tissue mRNA or PBMC total RNA, roughly 85-450 ng, went into one-step reverse transcription and amplification. TCRdb re-called the multiplex PCR reads through MiXCR, storing one row per CDR3 protein. The sample shows 160,000 or so distinct CDR3 sequences, roughly two fifths of them seen only once. As for this clonotype: Its antigen remains unidentified.

Sample: glioma tissue, nonneoplastic brain tissue, or PBMCs (not recorded which). The chain joins TRBV20-1 to TRBJ1-5; D is undetermined. The receptor was derived from a human donor with low-grade glioma or glioblastoma, undergoing nonglioma brain surgery, or in good health (not recorded which). The CDR3 loop is CSARNSYSNQPQHF. CDR3 DNA: TGCAGTGCTAGAAACAGTTATAGCAATCAGCCCCAGCATTTT.